A single sample is the source of the 28 T cell receptor beta chains below, sequenced in a study of T cells in Graves' hyperthyroidism and ophthalmopathy. Amplification targeted TCR beta CDR3 regions from RNA transcripts. TCR CDR3 underwent first-round RT-PCR with the HTBI primer set. MiXCR, run by TCRdb on the multiplex PCR reads, gives a single entry per CDR3 protein. The sample records 140,000 or so distinct CDR3 sequences, roughly a fifth being singletons. What was sequenced was blood. The source of these receptors is a woman in her 50s with Graves' hyperthyroidism that later progressed to Graves' ophthalmopathy.

At least ten counts were recorded for this clonotype. The chain couples TRBV20-1 to TRBJ2-7; 9 bases fit TRBD1. Germline V gene data show CDR1 as DFQATT and CDR2 as SNEGSKA (reference sequence). V dropped 0 bases and J dropped 5; count of bases not matched to a gene: 11. The CDR3 runs to 16 residues. The CDR3 region is CSARDRATGGPNEQYF. The CDR3 nucleotides are TGCAGTGCTAGAGATAGGGCGACAGGGGGGCCGAACGAGCAGTACTTC.

This clonotype showed up many times. The rearrangement uses TRBV28 and TRBJ2-2; 12 nucleotides match TRBD2. CDR3 length: 16 residues. From germline, CDR1 is MDHEN and CDR2 SYDVKM. With V trimmed by 5 bases and J by 2 bases, 3 bases remained unmatched. CDR3 amino acids: CASSPSGRVNTGELFF. The DNA for the CDR3 is TGTGCCAGCAGTCCTAGCGGGAGGGTAAACACCGGGGAGCTGTTTTTT.

For the CDR3, the DNA is TGTGCCACACAGGGGGCGAACGGGGAGCTGTTTTTT. It yields the protein CATQGANGELFF. This chain joins TRBV10-3 and TRBJ2-2, with 9 bases fitting TRBD1. The trim removed 10 bases at V and 7 bases at J, leaving 4 bases unmatched. CDR3 length: 12 residues. Germline V lookup: CDR1 ENHRY, CDR2 SYGVKD.

As concerns this clonotype: A much larger clone sits a single nucleotide away, making a read error possible. CDR3 DNA: TGTGCCAGCAGTCCACTAACTGGCTACACCTTC. As protein: CASSPLTGYTF. This chain links TRBV6-1 with TRBJ1-2; D is uncertain. Germline V gene lookup returns CDR1 MNHNS and CDR2 SASEGT. The V end was cut by 5 bases, the J end by 7 bases, with 8 bases between. The CDR3 loop spans 11 amino acids.

The rearrangement uses TRBV19 and TRBJ1-1; a weak D match, TRBD1 (5 bases). The germline V and J ends were trimmed by 7 bases and 3 bases, with 9 bases remaining between them. CDR3 length: 12 residues. Per germline, CDR1 LNHDA and CDR2 SQIVND (reference sequence). This chain's CDR3 is CASNRGYTEAFF. CDR3 in DNA: TGTGCCAGTAACCGGGGGTACACTGAAGCTTTCTTT.

This clonotype has a count of ten or more. The chain couples TRBV6-2 or TRBV6-3 to TRBJ2-7; D may be TRBD2 (6 bases). V was trimmed by 0 bases and J by 5 bases, leaving 11 bases between them. This CDR3 has 14 amino acids. Germline lookup yields CDR1 MNHEY and CDR2 SVGEGT. The CDR3 protein is CASSYSVGRNEQYF. CDR3 DNA: TGTGCCAGCAGTTACTCGGTTGGGAGGAACGAGCAGTACTTC.

This clonotype was observed a few times. The chain couples TRBV7-9 to TRBJ2-1, with 10 bases identical to TRBD2. The CDR3 is 16 amino acids. Germline trimming cut 1 base from V and 7 bases from J; bases unmatched to any gene: 7. The germline V gene encodes CDR1 SEHNR and CDR2 FQNEAQ (reference sequence). CDR3: CASSLEVSGRRNEQFF. CDR3 coding DNA: TGTGCCAGCAGCTTAGAGGTTAGCGGGAGGAGGAATGAGCAGTTCTTC.

The chain links TRBV7-9 to TRBJ2-7; D uncertain. Germline V gene data show CDR1 as SEHNR and CDR2 as FQNEAQ (reference sequence). With 5 bases removed from V and 6 bases from J, the gap between germline ends came to 14 bases. The CDR3 has 13 residues. CDR3 bases: TGTGCCAGCAGCGAGAATCCATACCCCGAGCAGTACTTC. Translated, it gives CASSENPYPEQYF.

This clonotype came up once. Given a much more abundant clone one base away, this may be a read error. The CDR3 DNA reads as TGCGCCAACAGTGAGTCATACAGGGGAAACACTGAAGCTTTCTTT. It codes for CANSESYRGNTEAFF. The chain carries TRBV10-1 and TRBJ1-1; 7 bases line up with TRBD1. CDR1 and CDR2 from the germline V gene are WNHNN and SYGVQD (reference sequence). The CDR3 covers 15 residues.

This clonotype was seen ten or more times. The chain is built from TRBV28 and TRBJ2-1; 9 bases map to TRBD1. The CDR3 has 14 amino acids. Germline loops: CDR1 MDHEN, CDR2 SYDVKM. Trimming took 6 bases from V and 8 from J; bases not matched to a gene: 8. For the CDR3, the DNA is TGTGCCAGCAGCCCACAAACAGGGGGCCATGAGCAGTTCTTC. As protein: CASSPQTGGHEQFF.

This clonotype was observed a few times. The rearrangement links TRBV3-1 to TRBJ2-4; unclear D gene. Trimming removed 5 bases from V and 0 bases from J, with 8 bases in between. Germline V lookup: CDR1 LGHDT, CDR2 YNNKEL (reference sequence). There are 14 residues in the CDR3. DNA for the CDR3: TGTGCCAGCAGCGGGAAACCAGCCAAAAACATTCAGTACTTC. Its translation: CASSGKPAKNIQYF. The variable domain in full, completed from reference TRBV3-1 and TRBJ2-4, reads DTAVSQTPKYLVTQMGNDKSIKCEQNLGHDTMYWYKQDSKKFLKIMFSYNNKELIINETVPNRFSPKSPDKAHLNLHINSLELGDSAVYFCASSGKPAKNIQYFGAGTRLSVL.

This clonotype has just a few counts. This sequence joins TRBV6-1 and TRBJ1-5, with D hard to call. Trimming left V 4 bases short and J 0 bases short, with 13 bases between. This CDR3 region has 16 residues. From germline, CDR1 is MNHNS and CDR2 SASEGT. The CDR3 coding sequence is TGTGCCAGCAGTGGGGCCAAGTTTCCTAGCAATCAGCCCCAGCATTTT. It is translated as CASSGAKFPSNQPQHF.

This clonotype was observed at least ten times. The chain links TRBV30 to TRBJ2-1; 9 bases fit TRBD2. The CDR3 contains 18 residues. CDR1 is GTSNPN and CDR2 is SVGIG in the germline V gene (reference sequence). V was pared by 1 base and J by 5 bases, with 15 bases of the junction left unmatched. The CDR3 DNA follows: TGTGCCTGGAGTGGTGGATGGCACGGCGGGAGGGGTGACAATGAGCAGTTCTTC. Protein product: CAWSGGWHGGRGDNEQFF.

This clonotype was recorded many times. This sequence joins TRBV12-3 or TRBV12-4 and TRBJ2-7; TRBD2 matches at 7 bases. The length of the CDR3 is 15 residues. V shed 4 bases, J shed 5 bases, and the junction held 11 bases outside the gene matches. CDR3 amino acids: CASSSHGGGRDEQYF. The DNA for the CDR3 is TGTGCCAGCAGTTCTCATGGCGGGGGACGCGACGAGCAGTACTTC.

The CDR3 reads CASSPPGLAGMNTGELFF. CDR3 coding DNA: TGTGCCAGCAGTCCGCCGGGACTAGCGGGAATGAACACCGGGGAGCTGTTTTTT. This chain uses TRBV28 with TRBJ2-2; 13 bases agree with TRBD2. The CDR3 consists of 18 residues. The ends lost 5 bases at V and 1 base at J; junction bases unmatched: 7. Germline CDR1 reads MDHEN; CDR2 reads SYDVKM. The whole variable domain, remainder taken from reference TRBV28 and TRBJ2-2, is DVKVTQSSRYLVKRTGEKVFLECVQDMDHENMFWYRQDPGLGLRLIYFSYDVKMKEKGDIPEGYSVSREKKERFSLILESASTNQTSMYLCASSPPGLAGMNTGELFFGEGSRLTVL.

This clonotype was recorded at least ten times. V gene TRBV28 combines with J gene TRBJ1-3, with TRBD1 as a possible D gene (5 bases). V lost 4 bases and J 4 bases, leaving 20 bases between the germline ends. This CDR3 is built from 17 residues. CDR1 is MDHEN and CDR2 is SYDVKM in the germline V gene. The CDR3 loop reads CASSSYPIRVGGNTIYF. CDR3 coding DNA: TGTGCCAGCAGTTCTTATCCGATCAGGGTAGGCGGAAACACCATATATTTT.

This clonotype was recorded a few times. This chain connects TRBV7-6 to TRBJ2-5; 8 bases map to TRBD1. CDR1 is SGHVS, CDR2 FNYEAQ, per germline. The V and J ends lost 3 bases and 5 bases, in that order; junction bases with no gene match: 8. This CDR3 spans 15 amino acids. CDR3 amino acids: CASSFRTGSTETQYF. CDR3 bases: TGTGCCAGCAGCTTCCGGACAGGGTCTACGGAGACCCAGTACTTC.

At least ten counts were recorded for this clonotype. The chain carries TRBV2 and TRBJ1-5, with D possibly being TRBD1 (6 bases). CDR1 SNHLY and CDR2 FYNNEI come from the germline V gene. V dropped 7 bases and J dropped 7 bases, with 17 bases sitting between them. CDR3 length equals 14 residues. CDR3 protein: CASMMGARGQPQHF. The CDR3 DNA is TGTGCCAGCATGATGGGGGCGAGGGGACAGCCCCAGCATTTT.

This clonotype was recorded many times. The chain has TRBV6-6 and TRBJ1-1; TRBD1 is a possible D gene (6 bases). The CDR3 spans 14 residues. The V and J ends lost 2 bases and 3 bases respectively, with 10 bases between them. Germline V gene lookup returns CDR1 MNHNY and CDR2 SVGAGI (reference sequence). The CDR3, as DNA: TGTGCCAGCAGTTACAGACCAGGGGACACTGAAGCTTTCTTT. Translated, it gives CASSYRPGDTEAFF.

This clonotype was found many times. This rearrangement joins TRBV3-1 to TRBJ2-7; 8 nucleotides align to TRBD1. The trim removed 3 bases at V and 4 bases at J, leaving 8 bases unmatched. The CDR3 spans 15 residues. CDR1 is LGHDT and CDR2 is YNNKEL in the germline V gene (reference sequence). CDR3 amino acids: CASSQSGTGAYEQYF. In DNA form, the CDR3 reads TGTGCCAGCAGCCAGTCCGGGACAGGAGCTTACGAGCAGTACTTC.

This clonotype occurred many times. The V call is TRBV5-6, the J call TRBJ1-1; D unclear. The V gene lost 3 bases and the J gene lost 0 bases, with 12 bases spanning the gap. The CDR3 is 15 amino acids. CDR1 and CDR2 from the germline V gene are SGHDT and YYEEEE. As DNA, the CDR3 is TGTGCCAGCAGCTCCCAGACACGGCTGAACACTGAAGCTTTCTTT. Protein product: CASSSQTRLNTEAFF.

This clonotype was counted at least ten times. The V gene is TRBV20-1, the J gene TRBJ2-2, with D possibly matching TRBD1 (6 bases). The germline V and J ends were trimmed by 6 bases and 5 bases, with 13 bases remaining between them. CDR1 is DFQATT and CDR2 is SNEGSKA in the germline V gene (reference sequence). This CDR3 is built from 13 residues. The CDR3 reads CSAMTGGTGELFF. CDR3 DNA: TGCAGTGCGATGACAGGTGGTACCGGGGAGCTGTTTTTT.

This sequence joins TRBV5-6 and TRBJ1-3; a weak D match, TRBD1 (5 bases). CDR1 and CDR2 (germline): SGHDT, YYEEEE. CDR3 size: 16 residues. Trimming shortened V by 4 bases and J by 4 bases, and 18 bases separated the two germline ends. The CDR3 DNA sequence: TGTGCCAGCAGCAAAGGGACGACGGGAAGGGGAAACACCATATATTTT. Its translation: CASSKGTTGRGNTIYF.

Regarding this clonotype: A single base separates this from a much larger clone, so it may be a read error. This chain connects TRBV7-9 to TRBJ2-3; D unclear. Germline CDR1 is SEHNR and CDR2 is FQNEAQ (reference sequence). V was shortened by 3 bases and J by 1 base, with 2 bases between the two germline ends. There are 12 residues in the CDR3. CDR3: CASSFGTDTQYF. CDR3 in DNA: TGTGCCAGCAGCTTCGGCACAGATACGCAGTATTTT.

This clonotype turned up a few times. Here the CDR3 reads CASRSGPTGELFF. The CDR3 DNA reads as TGTGCCAGCAGATCAGGGCCGACCGGGGAGCTGTTTTTT. This rearrangement joins TRBV7-3 to TRBJ2-2; the D gene is possibly TRBD1 (5 bases). This CDR3 region has 13 residues. Trimming removed 6 bases at V and 5 bases at J, with 10 bases between. Germline V gives CDR1 SGHTA, CDR2 FQGTGA.

There are many counts of this clonotype. The rearrangement uses TRBV2 and TRBJ2-1; D unclear. The CDR3 totals 11 residues. CDR1 and CDR2 (germline): SNHLY, FYNNEI. The V gene lost 3 bases and the J gene lost 12 bases, with 9 bases spanning the gap. DNA of the CDR3: TGTGCCAGCAGTGAGCAGCTGGGGCAGTTCTTC. As protein: CASSEQLGQFF.

Many counts were recorded for this clonotype. This chain connects TRBV11-3 to TRBJ2-2; D is perhaps TRBD2 (5 bases). With 1 base removed from V and 7 bases from J, the gap between germline ends came to 7 bases. The CDR3 runs to 13 residues. Germline lookup yields CDR1 SGHNT and CDR2 YENEEA. Written as DNA, the CDR3 is TGTGCCAGCAGCTTAGTCCGGGACGGGGAGCTGTTTTTT. As protein: CASSLVRDGELFF.

This clonotype was observed at least ten times. The chain is built from TRBV29-1 and TRBJ1-6; TRBD1 matches 8 bases. V dropped 6 bases and J dropped 8; count of bases not matched to a gene: 6. Per germline, CDR1 SQVTM and CDR2 ANQGSEA. The length of the CDR3 is 13 residues. The CDR3 region is CSVQGGFDSPLHF. CDR3 bases: TGCAGCGTACAGGGGGGATTCGATTCACCCCTCCACTTT.